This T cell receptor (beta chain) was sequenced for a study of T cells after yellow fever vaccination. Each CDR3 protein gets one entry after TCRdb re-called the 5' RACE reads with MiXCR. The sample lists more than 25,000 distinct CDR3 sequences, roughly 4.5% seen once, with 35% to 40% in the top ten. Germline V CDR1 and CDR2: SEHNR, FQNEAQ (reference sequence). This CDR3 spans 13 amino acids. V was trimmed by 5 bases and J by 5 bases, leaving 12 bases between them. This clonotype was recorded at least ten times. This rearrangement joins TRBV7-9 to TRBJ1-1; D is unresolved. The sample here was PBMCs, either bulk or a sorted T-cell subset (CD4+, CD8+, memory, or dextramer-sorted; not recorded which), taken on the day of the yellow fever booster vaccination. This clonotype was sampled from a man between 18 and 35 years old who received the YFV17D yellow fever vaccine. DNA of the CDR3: TGTGCCAGCAGCCGCAGATTGGATACTGAAGCTTTCTTT. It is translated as CASSRRLDTEAFF.